Included here is one TCR beta chain sequence, with context. The antigen remains undetermined. This sample was taken from a study of CD8+CD57+ T cells in acquired aplastic anemia. Across the whole study: Mean yield of DNA from sorted CD4+ and CD8+ cells was approximately 3 ug.

V shed 4 bases, J shed 5 bases, and the junction held 10 bases outside the gene matches. CDR3 length: 15 residues. CDR1 is SGHVS and CDR2 is FQNEAQ in the germline V gene. General study points: Between the patient and control groups, CD8+ Simpson's diversity did not differ significantly.

TCR beta VDJ combinations and CDR3 sequences were profiled from genomic DNA. Each CDR3 protein is one row after TCRdb ran MiXCR on the reads. The sample yields over 200,000 distinct CDR3 sequences, 61% seen once. The TCR sequence derives from a human donor in good health. J is TRBJ1-2 and V is TRBV7-8, with 7 bases lining up with TRBD1. Sequencing was performed on sorted CD4+, CD8+, or CD8+CD57+ T cells (not recorded which) from PBMCs. The CDR3 loop reads CASSSGQAALYGYTF. Here the CDR3 DNA reads TGTGCCAGCAGCTCTGGACAGGCCGCCCTTTATGGCTACACCTTC. The full variable domain, rest sourced from reference TRBV7-8 and TRBJ1-2, is GAGVSQSPRYKVAKRGQDVALRCDPISGHVSLFWYQQALGQGPEFLTYFQNEAQLDKSGLPSDRFFAERPEGSVSTLKIQRTQQEDSAVYLCASSSGQAALYGYTFGSGTRLTVV.